This T cell receptor (beta chain) was obtained from a study of blood T cell repertoires in COVID-19 (dated by TCRdb to about 2020). With regard to the full study: Samples from collaborators originated in the United States, Italy and Spain and spanned both the acute and convalescent phases of COVID-19. The material from the prospective study consisted of cDNA or gDNA derived from T cells, B-cell-depleted T cells, or PBMCs. Subjects who had been exposed to COVID-19, were actively infected with it, or had recovered from it provided the deeply sampled blood TCRbeta repertoires that made up the dataset. The repertoires were released in a freely available public database meant as a resource for research on the immune response to SARS-CoV-2. The samples were drawn from two sources: the first 160 participants of the ongoing ImmuneRACE study, and fewer than 1,500 subjects contributed by 6 global collaborators. A de-identified subject ID, COVID-19 status, age in years and sex were almost always included in the sample metadata. HLA class I and class II types, where available, came from metadata supplied by the sample provider rather than from assay-based typing.

From the cysteine up to the phenylalanine, the CDR3 has a length of 15 residues. Solely the CDR3 DNA is kept, with 45 bases framed from the first base. The V end gives up 7 bases and the J end 9 bases, leaving 12 bases in the junction not matched to a gene. CDR1 and CDR2 (LNHDA, SQIVND) derive from the germline V gene (reference sequence). Here is what the overall study found, with its caveats: How much clinical and demographic metadata was included differed by source and by participant, and the metadata was provided uncurated.

Participants in the prospective study were enrolled through a virtual design, were aged roughly 18 to 100 years, and lived in roughly 24 United States geographic areas. In the prospective study, participants were assigned to cohorts based on the clinical history participants reported in a screening survey and a study questionnaire. A participant counted as exposed if, within 2 weeks of entering the study, that participant had been in contact with someone who had a PCR-confirmed or clinician-diagnosed COVID-19 case. Each participant in the prospective study had whole blood, serum and a nasopharyngeal or oropharyngeal swab collected by mobile phlebotomists. Prospective study participants could optionally give additional blood draws and questionnaires over an approximately 2-month period. Blood samples from the prospective study were shipped frozen or at room temperature prior to DNA extraction. Comment on this clone: No cognate antigen has been identified for it. Base qualities are not at hand, and no much larger clone is one base apart.

TCRbeta CDR3 regions were amplified from genomic DNA using the immunoSEQ Assay, a bias-controlled multiplex PCR. Turning to the authors' computational methods: The number of nucleated cells in each sample was estimated by amplification of reference gene primers within the assay. Sequence reads were collapsed and filtered to measure the absolute abundance of every unique TCRbeta CDR3 rearrangement. For each sample, productive Simpson clonality was calculated as the square root of Simpson's diversity index over productive rearrangements. The immuneACCESS repertoire file appears here via TCRdb, limited to in-frame rearrangements. These files lack a portion of the clones; in checked studies, under half of the deficit traces to unresolved V genes, and the cause of the others is not known. The V and J calls and clone size were taken over from that table, and D and trimming were inferred from the DNA. A total of a few hundred thousand clones appear in this sample, just under 90% of them only once. 2.5% to 3.5% of the sample comes from the top ten.

The sequence links TRBV19 to TRBJ2-1, and 10 junctional nucleotides match TRBD2. The receptor was isolated from a woman in her fifties or sixties who had been exposed to COVID-19. The source material was PBMCs or T cells enriched from blood (not recorded which). At the DNA level, the sequence is TGTGCCAGTAATCGTCCCCTAGCGGGGGTCGTTGAGCAGTTCTTC. It is translated as CASNRPLAGVVEQFF.